This T cell receptor beta chain was retrieved from a study of blood T cell repertoires in COVID-19. At the level of the study: COVID-19 samples, acute and convalescent, were from the United States, Italy and Spain.

CDR1 SGDLS and CDR2 YYNGEE come from the germline V gene. Trimming removed 0 bases from V and 5 bases from J; junction bases left unmatched: 6. The CDR3 sequence is 15 residues long. Data came from immunoSEQ multiplex PCR; TCRdb stores just in-frame clones and leaves some out. This table has 150,000 to 200,000 clones, 75% to 85% appearing once. The sequenced sample was PBMCs or T cells enriched from blood (not recorded which). The chain couples TRBV9 to TRBJ1-2; 8 bases line up with TRBD1. This TCR derives from a woman between 50 and 59 years old with acute COVID-19. The CDR3 region has the DNA TGTGCCAGCAGCGTAGAATTGGACAGGGCTTATGGCTACACCTTC. This translates into CASSVELDRAYGYTF.